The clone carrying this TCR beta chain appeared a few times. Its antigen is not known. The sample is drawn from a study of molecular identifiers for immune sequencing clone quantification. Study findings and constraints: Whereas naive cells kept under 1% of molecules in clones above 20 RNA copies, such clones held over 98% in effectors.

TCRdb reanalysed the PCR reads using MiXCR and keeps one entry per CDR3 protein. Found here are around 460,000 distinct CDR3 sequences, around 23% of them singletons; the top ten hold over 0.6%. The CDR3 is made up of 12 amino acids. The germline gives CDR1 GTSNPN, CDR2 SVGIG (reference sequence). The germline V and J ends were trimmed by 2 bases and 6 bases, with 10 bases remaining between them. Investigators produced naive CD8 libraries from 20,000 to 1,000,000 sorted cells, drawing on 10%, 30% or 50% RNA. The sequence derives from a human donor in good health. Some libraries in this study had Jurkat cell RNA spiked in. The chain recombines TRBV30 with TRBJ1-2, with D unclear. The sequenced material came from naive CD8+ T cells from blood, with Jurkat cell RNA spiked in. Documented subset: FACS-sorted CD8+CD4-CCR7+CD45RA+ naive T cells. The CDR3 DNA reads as TGTGCCTGGAGTAACGTGAAGGATGGCTACACCTTC. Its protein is CAWSNVKDGYTF.